This T cell receptor (beta chain) was documented in a study of identical twins. The V and J ends lost 1 base and 2 bases respectively, with 13 bases between them. The CDR3 loop spans 16 amino acids. The germline V gene encodes CDR1 SGHVS and CDR2 FNYEAQ. Broader study findings: The study based its conclusions on cross-sectional statistical analysis and did not follow the same donors. Where beta out-of-frame sequences were concerned, excess twin sharing was weaker.

As concerns this clonotype: The antigen is not known.

Template switching created a universal primer site, and the cDNA included unique molecular identifiers. TCRdb used MiXCR to reprocess the 5' RACE reads, holding one entry per CDR3 protein. The repertoire includes about 470,000 distinct CDR3 sequences, 24% of them detected once, and roughly 2.8% sits in the top ten. The sample was also linked to a second study, of T cells expressing NK-cell markers. From that second work: Sequenced donors, eight in total, included seven who were HCMV-seropositive and one who was seronegative.

Input material: CD4+ T cells sorted from blood. This clonotype was sampled from a young woman in good health. The V gene is TRBV7-6, the J gene TRBJ2-3; D gene ambiguous. CDR3 in amino acids: CASSLGTQSPTDTQYF. The CDR3 DNA reads as TGTGCCAGCAGCTTAGGGACCCAAAGCCCCACAGATACGCAGTATTTT.